One sample yielded the 8 T cell receptor beta chains listed below, sequenced in a study of blood T cell repertoires in COVID-19. Libraries were prepared by immunoSEQ multiplex PCR; TCRdb keeps only in-frame clonotypes and omits some of them. The data hold about 240,000 clones, with about 86% observed a single time. Sequencing used peripheral blood. The source is a woman aged 80 or over with acute or convalescent COVID-19.

V is TRBV7-2 and J is TRBJ1-6; tentatively, D is TRBD1 (5 bases). CDR1 SGHTA and CDR2 FQGNSA come from the germline V gene. The CDR3 is 14 amino acids. V was clipped by 5 bases and J by 5 bases, with 10 bases between them. CDR3 DNA sequence: TGTGCCAGCAGCCTGGGACTGGATAATTCACCCCTCCACTTT. Its protein product is CASSLGLDNSPLHF. Filled out from reference TRBV7-2 and TRBJ1-6, the complete variable domain reads GAGVSQSPSNKVTEKGKDVELRCDPISGHTALYWYRQSLGQGLEFLIYFQGNSAPDKSGLPSDRFSAERTGGSVSTLTIQRTQQEDSAVYLCASSLGLDNSPLHFGNGTRLTVT.

The rearrangement joins TRBV15 to TRBJ1-4; 11 bases fit TRBD1. V was pared by 0 bases and J by 8 bases, with 2 bases of the junction left unmatched. Germline CDR1 LNHNV, CDR2 YYDKDF (reference sequence). The CDR3 runs to 15 residues. The CDR3 DNA is TGTGCCACCAGCAGAGAGGGACAGGGGGAAGAAAAACTGTTTTTT. It codes for CATSREGQGEEKLFF.

The chain recombines TRBV6-6 with TRBJ1-1, with 10 bases aligning to TRBD1. Germline V gene data show CDR1 as MNHNY and CDR2 as SVGAGI (reference sequence). The CDR3 covers 14 residues. Trimming removed 6 bases from V and 4 bases from J; junction bases left unmatched: 5. The CDR3: CASSRQGAGTEAFF. Here the CDR3 DNA reads TGTGCCAGCAGCCGACAGGGGGCTGGCACTGAAGCTTTCTTT.

This clone was picked up one time. V usage is TRBV7-2 and J usage is TRBJ2-7, with TRBD1 as a possible D gene (5 bases). There are 16 residues in the CDR3. The V and J ends lost 0 bases and 2 bases respectively, with 14 bases between them. CDR1 SGHTA and CDR2 FQGNSA come from the germline V gene. The CDR3 sequence is CASSLAGPGSPYEQYF. CDR3 sequence (DNA): TGTGCCAGCAGCTTAGCGGGCCCAGGGTCCCCCTACGAGCAGTACTTC.

J is TRBJ2-3 and V is TRBV5-4; maybe TRBD1 (7 bases). V was pared by 3 bases and J by 0 bases, with 14 bases between. Germline assignment: CDR1 SGHNT and CDR2 YYREEE (reference sequence). CDR3 size: 16 residues. The CDR3 DNA follows: TGTGCCAGCAGCTCTCGGCAGGGGGGAAGCACAGATACGCAGTATTTT. This encodes CASSSRQGGSTDTQYF.

The chain joins TRBV28 to TRBJ2-1; 7 nucleotides agree with TRBD2. This CDR3 has 15 amino acids. Trimming cost V 8 bases and J 0 bases; bases outside gene matches: 7. Germline V gives CDR1 MDHEN, CDR2 SYDVKM. The CDR3 sequence: CASARGGGSYNEQFF. CDR3 bases: TGTGCCAGCGCCCGGGGCGGGGGCTCCTACAATGAGCAGTTCTTC.

The chain uses TRBV28 and TRBJ1-2, with 7 nucleotides matching TRBD1. V was clipped by 5 bases and J by 4 bases; unmatched bases: 7. The CDR3 has 14 amino acids. Germline V lookup: CDR1 MDHEN, CDR2 SYDVKM. DNA of the CDR3: TGTGCCAGCAGTCACGAGACAGGGCCCTATGGCTACACCTTC. It translates to CASSHETGPYGYTF.

The chain links TRBV4-1 to TRBJ1-5; no firm D call. The CDR3 runs to 15 residues. Trimming pared 0 bases from V and 3 bases from J, leaving 9 bases between. From germline, CDR1 is MGHRA and CDR2 YSYEKL. The CDR3 DNA reads as TGCGCCAGCAGCCAAGATTTGCGGTACAATCAGCCCCAGCATTTT. Protein product: CASSQDLRYNQPQHF.